This is a list of T cell receptor beta chains from one sample in a study of OX40 agonist ivuxolimab in advanced cancers. TCRdb's table, derived via immunoSEQ multiplex PCR, lists solely in-frame clones and lacks some. The sample records 90,000 to 100,000 clones, 85% to 90% being singletons. This specimen consisted of CD4+ or CD8+ T cells sorted from blood, obtained in a trial of the OX40 agonist ivuxolimab. The receptor source for this set is an adult with an advanced solid tumor such as melanoma, head and neck, liver or kidney cancer. Both conserved end residues are part of each CDR3. D genes are given only for firm matches. A row's size may be missing; if present it is once, few, many or a size class.

j_gene	d_gene	abundance	v_gene	CDR3aa	CDR3nt
TRBJ2-7	.	.	TRBV7-9	CASSHRVTYEQYF	TGTGCCAGCAGCCACAGGGTTACCTACGAGCAGTACTTC
TRBJ2-2	.	.	TRBV5-4	CASSFRDVDGELFF	TGTGCCAGCAGCTTCAGGGATGTGGACGGGGAGCTGTTTTTT
TRBJ2-7	.	.	TRBV19	CASSNAQRRRPGEQYF	TGTGCCAGTAGTAACGCCCAGAGGCGAAGACCGGGCGAGCAGTACTTC
TRBJ1-1	.	.	TRBV5-8	CASSFVSMNTEAFF	TGTGCCAGCAGCTTCGTCAGCATGAACACTGAAGCTTTCTTT
TRBJ2-4	TRBD1	few	TRBV11-2	CASSSHRGPIAKNIQYF	TGTGCCAGCAGCTCACACAGGGGTCCCATAGCCAAAAACATTCAGTACTTC
TRBJ1-5	.	.	TRBV30	CAWGRESNQPQHF	TGTGCCTGGGGCAGGGAGAGCAATCAGCCCCAGCATTTT
TRBJ2-1	TRBD2	.	TRBV11-2	CASSPPAGGYNEQFF	TGTGCCAGCAGCCCCCCGGCGGGGGGCTACAATGAGCAGTTCTTC
TRBJ1-1	.	once	TRBV10-3	CAISESGTELNTEAFF	TGTGCCATCAGTGAGTCGGGGACCGAACTGAACACTGAAGCTTTCTTT
TRBJ2-1	TRBD1	.	TRBV9	CASSPSRGQGDNEQFF	TGTGCCAGCAGCCCCTCGAGGGGACAGGGTGACAATGAGCAGTTCTTC
TRBJ1-3	TRBD1	.	TRBV7-9	CASSLVAGQGHTIYF	TGTGCCAGCAGCTTAGTAGCCGGACAGGGGCACACCATATATTTT
TRBJ2-2	.	.	TRBV6-5	CASSLGLPDTGELFF	TGTGCCAGCAGCCTGGGATTGCCGGACACCGGGGAGCTGTTTTTT
TRBJ1-2	.	.	TRBV7-2	CASSPGDYLYGYTF	TGTGCCAGCAGCCCAGGGGACTATCTCTATGGCTACACCTTC
TRBJ2-7	.	.	TRBV11-2	CASTPGAGRYEQYF	TGTGCCAGCACTCCAGGGGCAGGGCGGTACGAGCAGTACTTC
TRBJ1-2	.	once	TRBV28	CASSFSVGRGYGYTF	TGTGCCAGCAGTTTCTCGGTTGGGCGGGGCTATGGCTACACCTTC
TRBJ1-3	.	.	TRBV5-5	CASSSGPDLRYGNTIYF	TGTGCCAGCAGCTCGGGACCGGACCTACGGTATGGAAACACCATATATTTT
TRBJ1-3	.	.	TRBV28	CASSITGIRGTIYF	TGTGCCAGCAGTATTACCGGGATCCGGGGCACCATATATTTT
TRBJ1-1	TRBD1	.	TRBV5-1	CASSARQGRDTEAFF	TGCGCCAGCAGCGCTAGACAGGGGAGGGACACTGAAGCTTTCTTT
TRBJ2-2	.	.	TRBV7-2	CATGRSGELFF	TGTGCCACCGGGCGGTCCGGGGAGCTGTTTTTT
TRBJ1-5	.	.	TRBV28	CASRSGQLNQPQHF	TGTGCCAGCAGATCCGGACAGCTAAATCAGCCCCAGCATTTT
TRBJ2-7	.	.	TRBV28	CASSVSRPLYEQYF	TGTGCCAGCAGCGTTTCAAGACCCTTGTACGAGCAGTACTTC